This T cell receptor (beta chain) derives from a study of beta chain features in type 1 diabetes. Study-wide points: Type 1 diabetes patients had moderately but significantly shorter TCRB CDR3s in all four CD4+ subsets.

About this clone itself: Antigen: not known.

The CDR3 is 13 amino acids. Germline CDR1 reads SGHTA; CDR2 reads FQGNSA. V lost 5 bases and J lost 11, with 18 bases in between. The isolated RNA, all of it, was reverse transcribed, so expressed TCRB transcripts were what got sequenced. Produced via immunoSEQ multiplex PCR; TCRdb's table is partial and in-frame only. The sample records about 650,000 clones, around 12% being singletons. This chain links TRBV7-2 with TRBJ1-1; TRBD1 might be the D (5 bases). This sequence originates from a man aged 25 to 45 with type 1 diabetes. Specimen: naive CD4+ T cells from blood. The CDR3 DNA follows: TGTGCCAGCAGCCCTTCGAAAAGCCAGGGCGCTTTCTTT. Protein sequence: CASSPSKSQGAFF.